This T cell receptor beta chain was captured in a study of cytomegalovirus exposure and HLA in healthy donors. Across the whole study: The same platform used for the roughly 610 first-cohort repertoires was also used for the 95 to 150 validation repertoires, as a later analysis reported. Study-wide results and caveats: Whilst most TCR sequences proved rare, a subset of public TCRs occurred across many donors. In the 120 validation repertoires, a later analysis found that first-cohort TCR clusters tended to co-occur.

Of note for this clone: Antigen: not known.

The study drew the donors from its approximately 110-subject validation cohort, separate from the roughly 700-subject first cohort. The CDR3 is 14 residues long. The V gene's germline CDR1 is KGHSH and CDR2 LQKENI. Trimming removed 2 bases from V and 2 bases from J, with 9 bases in between. Here immunoSEQ multiplex PCR was the method, and the copy in TCRdb shows in-frame clones only, minus some. The sample includes around 190,000 clones, around 88% seen only once; the top ten take over 1.3%. This receptor was taken from a woman between 18 and 29 years old in good health and CMV-seronegative. The chain combines TRBV18 with TRBJ1-2; a weak D match, TRBD1 (6 bases). Specimen: PBMCs. Here the CDR3 reads CASSPDRLNYGYTF. Here the CDR3 DNA reads TGTGCCAGCTCACCAGACAGGTTAAACTATGGCTACACCTTC. The full variable domain, in which reference TRBV18 and TRBJ1-2 provide the parts outside the CDR3, is NAGVMQNPRHLVRRRGQEARLRCSPMKGHSHVYWYRQLPEEGLKFMVYLQKENIIDESGMPKERFSAEFPKEGPSILRIQQVVRGDSAAYFCASSPDRLNYGYTFGSGTRLTVV.